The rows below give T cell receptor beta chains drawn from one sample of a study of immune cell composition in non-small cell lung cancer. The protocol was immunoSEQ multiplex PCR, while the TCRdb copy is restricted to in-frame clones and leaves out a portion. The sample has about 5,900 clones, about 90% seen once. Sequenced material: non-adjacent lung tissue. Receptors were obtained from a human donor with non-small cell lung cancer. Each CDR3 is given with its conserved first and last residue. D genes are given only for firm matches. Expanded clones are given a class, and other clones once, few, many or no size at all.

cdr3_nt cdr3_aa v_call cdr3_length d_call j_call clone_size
TGTGCCTGGAGCAGTCCCGGGACAGGGAACACCATATATTTT CAWSSPGTGNTIYF TRBV30 14 TRBD1 TRBJ1-3 -
TGTGCCAGCAGCGGGGGGACTAGCGGGAGGGATACGCAGTATTTT CASSGGTSGRDTQYF TRBV9 15 TRBD2 TRBJ2-3 -
TGTGCCAGCAGCGTCGGACAGGATAATCAGCCCCAGCATTTT CASSVGQDNQPQHF TRBV9 14 TRBD1 TRBJ1-5 -
TGTGCCACCAGCACCGGACTGGGACTAGCCAATGAGCAGTTCTTC CATSTGLGLANEQFF TRBV15 15 TRBD2 TRBJ2-1 -
TGTGCCAGCAGCTTGGGACTAGCGGAAGGGGACGATAATTACGTCGCTCAGTACTTC CASSLGLAEGDDNYVAQYF TRBV5-4 19 TRBD2 TRBJ2-7 -
TGCGCCAGCAGTACCCGTTTCGCTAGGCATCAGCCCCAGCATTTT CASSTRFARHQPQHF TRBV23-1 15 - TRBJ1-5 -
TGTGCCAGTAGTATTAGAGAGGGCAATCAGCCCCAGCATTTT CASSIREGNQPQHF TRBV19 14 - TRBJ1-5 few
TGTGCCTGGAGTGTGGGGCAGGTCCGGAACGAGCAGTACTTC CAWSVGQVRNEQYF TRBV30 14 - TRBJ2-7 -
TGTGCCAGCAGTCCAGGGTTGATGCTCTTCCATGAGCAGTTCTTC CASSPGLMLFHEQFF TRBV11-2 15 - TRBJ2-1 -
TGTGCCAGCAGTTACGGACTGGCCACCGGGGAGCTGTTTTTT CASSYGLATGELFF TRBV6-5 14 - TRBJ2-2 once
TGTGCCAGCAGTCCACAGACTAGCGGGAGGGCCGGCGAGCAGTACTTC CASSPQTSGRAGEQYF TRBV27 16 TRBD2 TRBJ2-7 -
TGTGCCAGCAGTTCAGGGAAGGGTAATGAAAAACTGTTTTTT CASSSGKGNEKLFF TRBV6-5 14 - TRBJ1-4 -
TGTGCCAGCAGCAGGGACAGGGGGCCGAGTGAGCAGTTCTTC CASSRDRGPSEQFF TRBV5-4 14 TRBD1 TRBJ2-1 once
TGTGCCAGCAGAAGACCAGGGGATCACCAGCCCCAGCATTTT CASRRPGDHQPQHF TRBV27 14 - TRBJ1-5 -
TGTGCCAGCAGTAATACGGGACTAGCGGGAGATCGACTAACGCAGTACTTC CASSNTGLAGDRLTQYF TRBV5-4 17 TRBD2 TRBJ2-7 -
TGTGCCAGCAGCTCGACAGGGAGGATAGAGCCCCAGCATTTT CASSSTGRIEPQHF TRBV7-3 14 TRBD1 TRBJ1-5 -
TGTGCCAGCACCGTGCCCCCCGGACAGGGTGTTAGATCGTACGAGCAGTACTTC CASTVPPGQGVRSYEQYF TRBV7-9 18 TRBD1 TRBJ2-7 -
TGTGCCAGCAGTCCCCCGGGTTCGAGGCGGGGTGAGCAGTTCTTC CASSPPGSRRGEQFF TRBV6-5 15 - TRBJ2-1 -
TGTGCCAGCAGCTCCCAGAGGGACACTGAAGCTTTCTTT CASSSQRDTEAFF TRBV7-2 13 - TRBJ1-1 -
TGTGCCTGGAGGGCCGGGGACAGGGTATTTACAGATACGCAGTATTTT CAWRAGDRVFTDTQYF TRBV30 16 TRBD1 TRBJ2-3 -
TGCGCCAGCAGCTTGGATACTAGAAACACCGGGGAGCTGTTTTTT CASSLDTRNTGELFF TRBV5-1 15 - TRBJ2-2 large
TGTGCCAGCAGGGGGTGGACGGGGGGCACAGATACGCAGTATTTT CASRGWTGGTDTQYF TRBV28 15 - TRBJ2-3 -
TGTGCCAGCAGCCCCAGGACAGGGACCAATGAGCAGTTCTTC CASSPRTGTNEQFF TRBV9 14 TRBD1 TRBJ2-1 -
TGCAGCGTTGGGGCAGATCGCACAGATACGCAGTATTTT CSVGADRTDTQYF TRBV29-1 13 - TRBJ2-3 -
TGCGCCAGCAGCAAGACTAGCGGGACTAGCACAGATACGCAGTATTTT CASSKTSGTSTDTQYF TRBV5-1 16 TRBD2 TRBJ2-3 -